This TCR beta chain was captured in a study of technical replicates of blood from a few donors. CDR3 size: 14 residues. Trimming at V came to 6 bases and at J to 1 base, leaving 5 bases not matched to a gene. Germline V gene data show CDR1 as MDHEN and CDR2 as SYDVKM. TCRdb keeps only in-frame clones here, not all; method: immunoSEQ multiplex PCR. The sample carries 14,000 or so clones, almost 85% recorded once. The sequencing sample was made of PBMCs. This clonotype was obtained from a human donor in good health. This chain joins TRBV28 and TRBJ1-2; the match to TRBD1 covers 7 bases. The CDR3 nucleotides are TGTGCCAGCAGGGCGGGACAGAGTAACTATGGCTACACCTTC. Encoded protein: CASRAGQSNYGYTF.